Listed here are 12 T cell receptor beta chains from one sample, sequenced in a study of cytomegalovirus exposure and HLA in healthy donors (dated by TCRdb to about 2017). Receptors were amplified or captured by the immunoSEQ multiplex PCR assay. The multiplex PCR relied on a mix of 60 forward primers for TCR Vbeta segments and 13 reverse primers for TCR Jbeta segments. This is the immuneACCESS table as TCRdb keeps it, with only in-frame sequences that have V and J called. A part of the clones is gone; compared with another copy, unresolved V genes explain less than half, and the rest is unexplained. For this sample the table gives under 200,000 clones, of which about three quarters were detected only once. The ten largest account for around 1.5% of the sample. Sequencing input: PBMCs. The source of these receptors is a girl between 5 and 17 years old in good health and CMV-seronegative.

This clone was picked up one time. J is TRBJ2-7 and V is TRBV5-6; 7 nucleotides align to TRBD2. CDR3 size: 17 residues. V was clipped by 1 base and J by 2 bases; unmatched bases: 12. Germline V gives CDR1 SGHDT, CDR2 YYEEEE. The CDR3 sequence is CASSLWGGSRWAYEQYF. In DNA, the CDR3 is TGTGCCAGCAGCTTGTGGGGAGGGTCTAGGTGGGCCTACGAGCAGTACTTC.

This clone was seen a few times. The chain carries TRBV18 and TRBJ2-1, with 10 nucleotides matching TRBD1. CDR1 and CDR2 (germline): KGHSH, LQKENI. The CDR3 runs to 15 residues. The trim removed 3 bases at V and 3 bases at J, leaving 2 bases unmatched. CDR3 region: CASSPRDRGYNEQFF. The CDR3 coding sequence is TGTGCCAGCTCACCCCGGGACAGGGGCTACAATGAGCAGTTCTTC.

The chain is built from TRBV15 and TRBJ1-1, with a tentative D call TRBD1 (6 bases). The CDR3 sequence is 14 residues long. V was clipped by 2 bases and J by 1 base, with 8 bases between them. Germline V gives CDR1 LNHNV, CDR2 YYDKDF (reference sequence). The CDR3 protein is CATSRPDRNTEAFF. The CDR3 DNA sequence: TGTGCCACCAGCAGACCGGACAGGAACACTGAAGCTTTCTTT.

The CDR3 loop reads CASSPSAGSGETQYF. In DNA, the CDR3 is TGTGCCAGCAGCCCTTCAGCGGGGTCGGGGGAGACCCAGTACTTC. The chain couples TRBV14 to TRBJ2-5; 7 positions agree with TRBD2. The CDR3 is 15 residues long. The germline V gene has CDR1 SGHDN and CDR2 FVKESK. J lost 5 bases, V lost 4 bases, and 10 bases had no gene match. Complete variable domain (other parts from reference TRBV14 and TRBJ2-5): EAGVTQFPSHSVIEKGQTVTLRCDPISGHDNLYWYRRVMGKEIKFLLHFVKESKQDESGMPNNRFLAERTGGTYSTLKVQPAELEDSGVYFCASSPSAGSGETQYFGPGTRLLVL.

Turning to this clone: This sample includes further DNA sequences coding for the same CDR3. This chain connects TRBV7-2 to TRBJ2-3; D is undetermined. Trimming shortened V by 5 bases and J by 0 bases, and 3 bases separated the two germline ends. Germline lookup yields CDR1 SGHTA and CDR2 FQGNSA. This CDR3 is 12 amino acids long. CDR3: CASSLSTDTQYF. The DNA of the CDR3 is TGTGCCAGCAGCCTCAGCACAGATACGCAGTATTTT.

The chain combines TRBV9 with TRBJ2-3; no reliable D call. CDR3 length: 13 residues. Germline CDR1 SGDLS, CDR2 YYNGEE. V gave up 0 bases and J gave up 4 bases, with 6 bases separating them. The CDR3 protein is CASSVDISDTQYF. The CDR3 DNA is TGTGCCAGCAGCGTAGACATTTCAGATACGCAGTATTTT.

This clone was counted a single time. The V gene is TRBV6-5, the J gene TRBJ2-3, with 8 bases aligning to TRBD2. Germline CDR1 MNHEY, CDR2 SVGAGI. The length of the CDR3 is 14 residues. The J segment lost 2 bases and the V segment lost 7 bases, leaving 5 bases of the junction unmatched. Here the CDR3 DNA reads TGTGCCAGCAAGCAGCGGGGGTCCACAGATACGCAGTATTTT. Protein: CASKQRGSTDTQYF.

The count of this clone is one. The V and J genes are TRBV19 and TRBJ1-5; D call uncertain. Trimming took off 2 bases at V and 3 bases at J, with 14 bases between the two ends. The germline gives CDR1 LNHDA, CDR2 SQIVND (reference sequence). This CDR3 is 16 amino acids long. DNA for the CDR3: TGTGCCAGTAGTATATTTGGCCCAGCGGACAATCAGCCCCAGCATTTT. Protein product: CASSIFGPADNQPQHF. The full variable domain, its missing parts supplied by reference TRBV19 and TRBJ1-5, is DGGITQSPKYLFRKEGQNVTLSCEQNLNHDAMYWYRQDPGQGLRLIYYSQIVNDFQKGDIAEGYSVSREKKESFPLTVTSAQKNPTAFYLCASSIFGPADNQPQHFGDGTRLSIL.

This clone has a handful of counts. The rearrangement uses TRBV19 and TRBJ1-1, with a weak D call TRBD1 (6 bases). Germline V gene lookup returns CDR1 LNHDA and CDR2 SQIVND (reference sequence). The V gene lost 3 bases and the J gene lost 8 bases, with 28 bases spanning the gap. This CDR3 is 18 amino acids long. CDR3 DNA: TGTGCCAGTAGTATGACGGGAATCGGGGGCGGGGGGGCAATAGAAGCTTTCTTT. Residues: CASSMTGIGGGGAIEAFF.

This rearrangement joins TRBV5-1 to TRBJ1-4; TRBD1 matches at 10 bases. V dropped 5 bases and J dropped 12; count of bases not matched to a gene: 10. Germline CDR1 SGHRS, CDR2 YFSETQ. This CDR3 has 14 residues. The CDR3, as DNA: TGCGCCAGCAGTCGCAGACAGGGGGCACAGGAACTGTTTTTT. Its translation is CASSRRQGAQELFF.

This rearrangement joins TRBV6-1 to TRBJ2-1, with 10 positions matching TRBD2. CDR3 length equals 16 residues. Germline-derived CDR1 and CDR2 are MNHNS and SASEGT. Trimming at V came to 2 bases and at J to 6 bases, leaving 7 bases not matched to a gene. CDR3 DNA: TGTGCCAGCAGTGAACGGCTAGCGGGGGCCCCCAATGAGCAGTTCTTC. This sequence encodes CASSERLAGAPNEQFF.

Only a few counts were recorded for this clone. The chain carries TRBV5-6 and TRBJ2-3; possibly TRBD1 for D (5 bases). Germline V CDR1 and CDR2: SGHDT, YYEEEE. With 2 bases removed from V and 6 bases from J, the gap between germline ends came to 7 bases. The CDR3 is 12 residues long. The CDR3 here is CASSLGADTQYF. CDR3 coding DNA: TGTGCCAGCAGCTTAGGGGCGGATACGCAGTATTTT.